The 30 T cell receptor beta chains in this list originate from one sample, sequenced in a study of CD8 T cells in Susac syndrome. Reverse transcription of roughly 0.5 to 1 ug RNA was carried out with random hexamers. TCRdb re-derived calls from the immunoSEQ multiplex PCR reads in MiXCR, one entry per CDR3 protein. This table holds around 150,000 distinct CDR3 sequences, nearly 97% found once. Sequenced material: CD4+ T cells from PBMCs. Source of these receptors: a human donor with Susac syndrome.

The chain recombines TRBV27 with TRBJ2-3; D is unresolved. In germline, CDR1 is MNHEY, CDR2 SMNVEV (reference sequence). The CDR3 has 13 amino acids. V was shortened by 8 bases and J by 6 bases, with 15 bases between the two germline ends. CDR3 DNA: TGTGCCAGCGGACCACGCAGCCCTGATACGCAGTATTTT. Protein product: CASGPRSPDTQYF.

The rearrangement uses TRBV20-1 and TRBJ1-1; D gene ambiguous. Germline CDR1 DFQATT, CDR2 SNEGSKA (reference sequence). The CDR3 extends over 13 amino acids. V lost 0 bases and J 0 bases, leaving 5 bases between the germline ends. CDR3 bases: TGCAGTGCTAGAGATCCCCTGAACACTGAAGCTTTCTTT. This sequence encodes CSARDPLNTEAFF.

The chain is built from TRBV23-1 and TRBJ2-5; unclear D gene. TRBV23-1 is an open reading frame, and its role is uncertain. This CDR3 is built from 14 residues. V lost 6 bases, J lost 1 base, and 12 bases lay in between. The CDR3 protein is CASREVGLQETQYF. The CDR3 DNA reads as TGCGCCAGCAGAGAGGTGGGCCTCCAAGAGACCCAGTACTTC.

The chain uses TRBV20-1 and TRBJ2-3, with D perhaps given as TRBD1 or TRBD2 (5 bases each). There are 14 residues in the CDR3. Germline V gene lookup returns CDR1 DFQATT and CDR2 SNEGSKA (reference sequence). The germline V and J ends were trimmed by 0 bases and 4 bases, with 11 bases remaining between them. The DNA for the CDR3 is TGCAGTGCTAGAGATCCTACGGGGCCAGATACGCAGTATTTT. Protein: CSARDPTGPDTQYF.

The chain couples TRBV18 to TRBJ2-1; D not resolved. Germline V CDR1 and CDR2: KGHSH, LQKENI. V gave up 0 bases and J gave up 5 bases, with 5 bases separating them. The CDR3 runs 13 residues. The CDR3 reads CASSPPSDNEQFF. CDR3 nucleotide sequence: TGTGCCAGCTCACCACCGTCGGACAATGAGCAGTTCTTC.

V is TRBV29-1 and J is TRBJ2-6, with 8 bases lining up with TRBD1. V gave up 5 bases and J gave up 0 bases; unmatched junction bases: 6. Germline V lookup: CDR1 SQVTM, CDR2 ANQGSEA. The length of the CDR3 is 16 residues. The CDR3 nucleotides read TGCAGCGTTAATGACAGGGGAGGCTCTGGGGCCAACGTCCTGACTTTC. Amino acid sequence: CSVNDRGGSGANVLTF. Full variable domain (rest looked up from reference TRBV29-1 and TRBJ2-6): SAVISQKPSRDICQRGTSLTIQCQVDSQVTMMFWYRQQPGQSLTLIATANQGSEATYESGFVIDKFPISRPNLTFSTLTVSNMSPEDSSIYLCSVNDRGGSGANVLTFGAGSRLTVL.

The chain links TRBV21-1 to TRBJ1-2. TRBV21-1 is listed as a pseudogene. The CDR3 spans 11 residues. This CDR3 reads CASGREHGYTF. In DNA, the CDR3 is TGTGCCAGCGGACGGGAGCATGGCTACACCTTC.

J is TRBJ1-1 and V is TRBV6-5; D not certain. V lost 5 bases to trimming and J lost 4 bases, with 14 bases between them. The CDR3 is made up of 14 amino acids. From germline, CDR1 is MNHEY and CDR2 SVGAGI. The CDR3 DNA reads as TGTGCCAGCAGTAGGACCCCCTTCCCCACTGAAGCTTTCTTT. Translation: CASSRTPFPTEAFF.

The count of this clonotype is one. The chain joins TRBV14 to TRBJ2-6; a possible D gene is TRBD1 (6 bases). The V gene's germline CDR1 is SGHDN and CDR2 FVKESK. This CDR3 is 18 amino acids long. V was trimmed by 3 bases and J by 0 bases, leaving 15 bases between them. The CDR3 coding sequence is TGTGCCAGCAGCCATTATGAGGGGACAAGCTCTGGGGCCAACGTCCTGACTTTC. It translates to CASSHYEGTSSGANVLTF.

The V gene is TRBV4-2, the J gene TRBJ2-2; 9 bases are a match to TRBD1. V trimming: 4 bases; J trimming: 5 bases; junction bases outside the gene matches: 11. The CDR3 extends over 17 amino acids. Looked up from germline, CDR1 is LGHNA and CDR2 is YNFKEQ. The CDR3 loop is CASSLRDRAKGTGELFF. Here the CDR3 DNA reads TGTGCCAGCAGCCTCCGGGACAGGGCGAAGGGGACCGGGGAGCTGTTTTTT.

The chain uses TRBV20-1 and TRBJ2-2; D remains unclear. Trimming stripped 0 bases from V and 8 bases from J, with 13 bases between. The length of the CDR3 is 14 residues. Germline CDR1 reads DFQATT; CDR2 reads SNEGSKA (reference sequence). CDR3: CSARDGVLGGELFF. The CDR3 DNA reads TGCAGTGCTAGAGATGGGGTCCTCGGGGGGGAGCTGTTTTTT.

This chain links TRBV2 with TRBJ2-1, with D uncertain. With 5 bases removed from V and 7 bases from J, the gap between germline ends came to 9 bases. This CDR3 contains 12 residues. Germline V gene data show CDR1 as SNHLY and CDR2 as FYNNEI. CDR3 residues: CASSSHRNEQFF. The CDR3 nucleotides read TGTGCCAGCAGTTCTCATCGGAATGAGCAGTTCTTC.

The V and J genes are TRBV6-1 and TRBJ2-1; D is unclear. The V end was cut by 5 bases, the J end by 8 bases, with 10 bases between. The CDR3 length is 12 residues. CDR1 is MNHNS and CDR2 is SASEGT in the germline V gene. The CDR3 coding sequence is TGTGCCAGCAGTCAAAGCTGGGATGAGCAGTTCTTC. Its protein is CASSQSWDEQFF.

The rearrangement links TRBV20-1 to TRBJ2-5; 7 bases match TRBD1. The length of the CDR3 is 13 residues. CDR1 DFQATT and CDR2 SNEGSKA come from the germline V gene (reference sequence). Trimming removed 6 bases from V and 2 bases from J; junction bases left unmatched: 6. As DNA, the CDR3 is TGCAGTGCCAGCCTGGACAGGCAAGAGACCCAGTACTTC. Protein: CSASLDRQETQYF.

The chain has TRBV21-1 and TRBJ2-2; the table's D call of TRBD2 was not tested on the DNA. TRBV21-1 is designated a pseudogene. CDR3 length equals 17 residues. CDR3 DNA: TGTGCCAGCAGCACGGAGCGCCTAGCGGGGGGCCCCGGGGAGCTGTTTTTT. Its protein product is CASSTERLAGGPGELFF.

This chain joins TRBV7-2 and TRBJ1-1; possibly TRBD1 for D (6 bases). Per the germline V gene, CDR1 is SGHTA and CDR2 is FQGNSA. Trimming removed 4 bases from V and 3 bases from J, with 9 bases in between. The CDR3 sequence is 13 residues long. CDR3 sequence reads: CASSWQGYTEAFF. CDR3 nucleotide sequence: TGTGCCAGCAGCTGGCAGGGGTACACTGAAGCTTTCTTT. Complete variable domain (other parts from reference TRBV7-2 and TRBJ1-1): GAGVSQSPSNKVTEKGKDVELRCDPISGHTALYWYRQSLGQGLEFLIYFQGNSAPDKSGLPSDRFSAERTGGSVSTLTIQRTQQEDSAVYLCASSWQGYTEAFFGQGTRLTVV.

This chain connects TRBV7-3 to TRBJ2-3, with no clear D. Trimming took 0 bases from V and 0 from J, leaving 7 bases between them. In germline, CDR1 is SGHTA, CDR2 FQGTGA. This CDR3 is built from 15 residues. The CDR3 spells CASSLTPTSTDTQYF. The DNA of the CDR3 is TGTGCCAGCAGCTTAACGCCTACCAGCACAGATACGCAGTATTTT.

For the CDR3, the DNA is TGCAGTGCTGGCCCAGGGGGCTATGGCTACACCTTC. The encoded protein is CSAGPGGYGYTF. The rearrangement links TRBV20-1 to TRBJ1-2; 7 bases are shared with TRBD1. Germline V gene sequence: CDR1 DFQATT, CDR2 SNEGSKA (reference sequence). V shed 5 bases, J shed 4 bases, and the junction held 4 bases outside the gene matches. CDR3 length: 12 residues.

The rearrangement uses TRBV25-1 and TRBJ1-2; D gene ambiguous. The germline gives CDR1 MGHDK, CDR2 SYGVNS. Trimming took 5 bases from V and 5 from J, leaving 9 bases between them. The CDR3 is 12 amino acids. For the CDR3, the DNA is TGTGCCAGCAGTCTGCACCCTTATGGCTACACCTTC. Its protein product is CASSLHPYGYTF.

The CDR3 coding sequence is TGCGCCAGCAGCCGTGTGGGAATCCGGGACTCCACCTCCTACGAGCAGTACTTC. Translation: CASSRVGIRDSTSYEQYF. The rearrangement joins TRBV4-1 to TRBJ2-7; TRBD2 is a possible D gene (6 bases). The CDR3 extends over 18 amino acids. Germline V gene data show CDR1 as MGHRA and CDR2 as YSYEKL. Trimming pared 4 bases from V and 0 bases from J, leaving 22 bases between.

The chain employs TRBV7-2 and TRBJ2-7; D is possibly TRBD1 (5 bases). With 4 bases removed from V and 3 bases from J, the gap between germline ends came to 10 bases. The CDR3 is 13 residues long. Germline V gives CDR1 SGHTA, CDR2 FQGNSA. CDR3 sequence: CASSSRQRYEQYF. The CDR3 DNA sequence: TGTGCCAGCAGCTCCCGACAGCGCTACGAGCAGTACTTC.

The genes are TRBV20-1 and TRBJ2-7; perhaps TRBD1 as D (5 bases). The germline V and J ends were trimmed by 4 bases and 3 bases, with 10 bases remaining between them. CDR3 length: 12 residues. Germline V gives CDR1 DFQATT, CDR2 SNEGSKA (reference sequence). The CDR3 bases are TGCAGTGCTATTCTCGACAGCTACGAGCAGTACTTC. It encodes CSAILDSYEQYF.

This chain links TRBV3-1 with TRBJ2-7; TRBD2 matches at 7 bases. The CDR3 has 13 residues. Germline loops: CDR1 LGHDT, CDR2 YNNKEL (reference sequence). With 0 bases clipped from V and 9 bases from J, the junction kept 5 bases outside the gene matches. CDR3 sequence reads: CASSQDFGEGQYF. DNA for the CDR3: TGTGCCAGCAGCCAAGATTTTGGGGAGGGGCAGTACTTC.

The gene calls are TRBV29-1 and TRBJ2-2; the match to TRBD2 covers 12 bases. Germline CDR1 reads SQVTM; CDR2 reads ANQGSEA. V lost 4 bases, J lost 6 bases, and 18 bases stayed unmatched. The CDR3 extends over 19 amino acids. The chain's CDR3 is CSVGYQRPSGRVKSGELFF. CDR3 coding DNA: TGCAGCGTTGGGTATCAGAGGCCTAGCGGGAGGGTTAAGTCCGGGGAGCTGTTTTTT.

The chain combines TRBV6-5 with TRBJ1-2; D possibly corresponds to TRBD1 (6 bases). V was trimmed by 0 bases and J by 4 bases, leaving 12 bases between them. CDR1 is MNHEY and CDR2 is SVGAGI in the germline V gene. The CDR3 is 15 residues long. The CDR3 loop is CASSYSNGGPYGYTF. In DNA, the CDR3 is TGTGCCAGCAGTTACTCGAACGGGGGGCCCTATGGCTACACCTTC.

The V gene is TRBV28, the J gene TRBJ1-2; D is ambiguous. The germline V gene has CDR1 MDHEN and CDR2 SYDVKM. The germline V and J ends were trimmed by 6 bases and 6 bases, with 14 bases remaining between them. The CDR3 is made up of 13 amino acids. The CDR3 nucleotides read TGTGCCAGCAGGCTGCGTCCCGGGGATGGCTACACCTTC. Translating it yields CASRLRPGDGYTF.

The chain employs TRBV28 and TRBJ2-3; tentative D call: TRBD2 (6 bases). The germline CDR1 and CDR2 sequences are MDHEN and SYDVKM. This CDR3 has 15 amino acids. V was shortened by 3 bases and J by 3 bases, with 13 bases between the two germline ends. The CDR3 spells CASSFHVGGTDTQYF. DNA for the CDR3: TGTGCCAGCAGTTTCCATGTGGGGGGTACAGATACGCAGTATTTT.

In DNA form, the CDR3 reads TGTGCCAGTGGAAACCAGCCCCAGCATTTT. It encodes CASGNQPQHF. V gene TRBV19 combines with J gene TRBJ1-5, with D uncertain. CDR3 size: 10 residues. The V end was cut by 8 bases, the J end by 7 bases, with 6 bases between. Germline V gives CDR1 LNHDA, CDR2 SQIVND (reference sequence). Full variable domain (remainder filled in from reference TRBV19 and TRBJ1-5): DGGITQSPKYLFRKEGQNVTLSCEQNLNHDAMYWYRQDPGQGLRLIYYSQIVNDFQKGDIAEGYSVSREKKESFPLTVTSAQKNPTAFYLCASGNQPQHFGDGTRLSIL.

The chain links TRBV27 to TRBJ2-1; 12 positions agree with TRBD1. Trimming removed 6 bases from V and 4 bases from J; junction bases left unmatched: 4. Germline V CDR1 and CDR2: MNHEY, SMNVEV (reference sequence). This CDR3 has 15 amino acids. The CDR3 loop is CASRVGQGAYNEQFF. The DNA for the CDR3 is TGTGCCAGCAGGGTGGGACAGGGGGCTTACAATGAGCAGTTCTTC.

The chain combines TRBV11-2 with TRBJ2-7; 7 bases are shared with TRBD2. The CDR3 loop spans 15 amino acids. V lost 5 bases to trimming and J lost 0 bases; unmatched junction nucleotides: 7. Per the germline V gene, CDR1 is SGHAT and CDR2 is FQNNGV. Here the CDR3 DNA reads TGTGCCAGCAGCCACCCCCGGACTAGCTCCTACGAGCAGTACTTC. Translated: CASSHPRTSSYEQYF.